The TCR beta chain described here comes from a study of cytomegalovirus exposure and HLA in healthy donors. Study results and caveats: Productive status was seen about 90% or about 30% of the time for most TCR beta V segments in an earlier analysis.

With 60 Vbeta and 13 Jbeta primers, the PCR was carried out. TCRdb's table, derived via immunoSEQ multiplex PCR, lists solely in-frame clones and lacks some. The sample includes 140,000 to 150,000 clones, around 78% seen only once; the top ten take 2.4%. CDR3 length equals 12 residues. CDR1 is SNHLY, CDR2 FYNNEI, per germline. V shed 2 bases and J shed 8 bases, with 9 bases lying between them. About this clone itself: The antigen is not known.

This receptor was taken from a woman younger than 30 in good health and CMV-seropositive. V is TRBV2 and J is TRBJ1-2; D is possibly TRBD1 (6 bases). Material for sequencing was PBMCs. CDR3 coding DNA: TGTGCCAGCAGTGAACGGGGGGCGGGCTACACCTTC. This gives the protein CASSERGAGYTF.